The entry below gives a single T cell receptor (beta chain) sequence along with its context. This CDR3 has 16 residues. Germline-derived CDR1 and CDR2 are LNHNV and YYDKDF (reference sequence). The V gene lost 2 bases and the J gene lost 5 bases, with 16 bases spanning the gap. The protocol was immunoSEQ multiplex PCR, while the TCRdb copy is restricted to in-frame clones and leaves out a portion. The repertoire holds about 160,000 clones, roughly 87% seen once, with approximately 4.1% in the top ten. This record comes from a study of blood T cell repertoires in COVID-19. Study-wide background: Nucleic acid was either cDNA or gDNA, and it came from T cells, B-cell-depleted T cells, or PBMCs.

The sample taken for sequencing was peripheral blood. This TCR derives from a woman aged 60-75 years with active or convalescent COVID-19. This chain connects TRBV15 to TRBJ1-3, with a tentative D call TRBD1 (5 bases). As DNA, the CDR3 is TGTGCCACCAGCAGATCACTCCAGGGAGGGAGAAACACCATATATTTT. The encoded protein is CATSRSLQGGRNTIYF.